These 10 T cell receptor beta chains share one sample of origin, sequenced in a study of cytomegalovirus exposure and HLA in healthy donors. PCR amplification relied on 60 Vbeta primers (plus 13 Jbeta primers). Measured with immunoSEQ multiplex PCR; TCRdb has only the in-frame clones, and not every one. The sample table includes tens of thousands of clones. Sequenced: PBMCs. All receptors derive from a male donor in good health and CMV-seronegative.

The chain has TRBV6-6 and TRBJ2-7, with D possibly TRBD2 on 7 matching bases. Trimming shortened V by 6 bases and J by 5 bases, and 11 bases separated the two germline ends. Per the germline V gene, CDR1 is MNHNY and CDR2 is SVGAGI (reference sequence). This CDR3 comprises 12 residues. The chain's CDR3 is CASRGGGDEQYF. In nucleotides, the CDR3 is TGTGCCAGCAGAGGCGGGGGCGACGAGCAGTACTTC.

The J gene is TRBJ1-5, the V gene TRBV25-1, with TRBD1 as a possible D gene (6 bases). V dropped 2 bases and J dropped 1 base, with 18 bases sitting between them. CDR1 is MGHDK and CDR2 is SYGVNS in the germline V gene. CDR3 length: 18 amino acids. CDR3 in amino acids: CASSEHHLVQGSNQPQHF. The CDR3 DNA follows: TGTGCCAGCAGTGAACACCATTTGGTGCAGGGGAGCAATCAGCCCCAGCATTTT. Drawing the rest from reference TRBV25-1 and TRBJ1-5, the complete variable domain is EADIYQTPRYLVIGTGKKITLECSQTMGHDKMYWYQQDPGMELHLIHYSYGVNSTEKGDLSSESTVSRIRTEHFPLTLESARPSHTSQYLCASSEHHLVQGSNQPQHFGDGTRLSIL.

The chain links TRBV19 to TRBJ2-1, with D possibly being TRBD2 (6 bases). CDR1 LNHDA and CDR2 SQIVND come from the germline V gene (reference sequence). Trimming stripped 4 bases from V and 12 bases from J, with 16 bases between. The length of the CDR3 is 13 residues. In DNA form, the CDR3 reads TGTGCCAGTAGTAGTGGTGCCGGGAGCGGGCAGTTCTTC. This codes for CASSSGAGSGQFF.

V usage is TRBV5-1 and J usage is TRBJ1-5, with D maybe TRBD1 (6 bases). The V and J ends lost 4 bases and 2 bases respectively, with 13 bases between them. The CDR3 spans 15 residues. Germline lookup yields CDR1 SGHRS and CDR2 YFSETQ. This chain's CDR3 is CASSPGGQGNQPQHF. CDR3 sequence (DNA): TGCGCCAGCAGCCCCGGGGGGCAAGGCAATCAGCCCCAGCATTTT.

The gene calls are TRBV28 and TRBJ2-7; weak D call: TRBD1 (6 bases). The germline gives CDR1 MDHEN, CDR2 SYDVKM. This CDR3 has 15 residues. The V end was cut by 6 bases, the J end by 3 bases, with 18 bases between. The CDR3 reads CASRVPGQKDYEQYF. In nucleotides, the CDR3 is TGTGCCAGCAGGGTACCGGGACAAAAGGACTACGAGCAGTACTTC.

The genes are TRBV19 and TRBJ1-5; 12 nucleotides match TRBD1. Losses at the gene ends were 5 bases for V and 6 bases for J; bases not matched to a gene: 2. Germline V gene lookup returns CDR1 LNHDA and CDR2 SQIVND (reference sequence). There are 14 residues in the CDR3. The CDR3 protein is CASSSGQGAQPQHF. CDR3 bases: TGTGCCAGTAGTTCGGGACAGGGGGCTCAGCCCCAGCATTTT.

The gene calls are TRBV13 and TRBJ2-6, with no clear D. The CDR3 extends over 15 amino acids. V gave up 3 bases and J gave up 0 bases, with 6 bases separating them. CDR1 is PRHDT and CDR2 is FYEKMQ in the germline V gene (reference sequence). CDR3 in DNA: TGTGCCAGCAGCTTGCGAGTCTCTGGGGCCAACGTCCTGACTTTC. Protein: CASSLRVSGANVLTF.

The rearrangement uses TRBV20-1 and TRBJ2-3; 7 bases line up with TRBD1. CDR1 and CDR2 (germline): DFQATT, SNEGSKA (reference sequence). CDR3 length: 11 residues. The CDR3, as DNA: TGCAGCCTACAGGGGACAGATACGCAGTATTTT. Its translation is CSLQGTDTQYF.

This chain uses TRBV18 with TRBJ1-3; no reliable D call. This CDR3 spans 14 amino acids. Looked up from germline, CDR1 is KGHSH and CDR2 is LQKENI. V was pared by 3 bases and J by 0 bases, with 6 bases between. The CDR3 protein is CASSPEYSGNTIYF. CDR3 bases: TGTGCCAGCTCACCGGAGTACTCTGGAAACACCATATATTTT.

This chain connects TRBV7-9 to TRBJ1-4; tentatively, D is TRBD1 (6 bases). The CDR3 loop spans 16 amino acids. Germline V lookup: CDR1 SEHNR, CDR2 FQNEAQ (reference sequence). Trimming removed 1 base from V and 5 bases from J, with 14 bases in between. This CDR3 reads CASSLGLDRRNEKLFF. In DNA form, the CDR3 reads TGTGCCAGCAGCTTAGGTCTTGACAGGAGAAATGAAAAACTGTTTTTT.